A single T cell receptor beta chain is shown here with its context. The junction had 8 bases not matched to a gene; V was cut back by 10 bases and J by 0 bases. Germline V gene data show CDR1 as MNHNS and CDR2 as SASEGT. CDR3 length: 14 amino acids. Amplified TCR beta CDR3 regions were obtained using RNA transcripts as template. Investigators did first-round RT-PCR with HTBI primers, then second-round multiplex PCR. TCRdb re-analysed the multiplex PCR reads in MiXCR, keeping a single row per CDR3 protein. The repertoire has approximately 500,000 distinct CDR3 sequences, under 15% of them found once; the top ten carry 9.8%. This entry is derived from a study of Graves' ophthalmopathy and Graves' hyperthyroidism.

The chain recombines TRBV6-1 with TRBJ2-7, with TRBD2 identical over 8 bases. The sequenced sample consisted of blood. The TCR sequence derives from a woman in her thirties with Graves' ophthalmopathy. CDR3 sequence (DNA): TGTGCCACTCAATGGGGGACTAGCTCCTACGAGCAGTACTTC. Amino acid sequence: CATQWGTSSYEQYF.